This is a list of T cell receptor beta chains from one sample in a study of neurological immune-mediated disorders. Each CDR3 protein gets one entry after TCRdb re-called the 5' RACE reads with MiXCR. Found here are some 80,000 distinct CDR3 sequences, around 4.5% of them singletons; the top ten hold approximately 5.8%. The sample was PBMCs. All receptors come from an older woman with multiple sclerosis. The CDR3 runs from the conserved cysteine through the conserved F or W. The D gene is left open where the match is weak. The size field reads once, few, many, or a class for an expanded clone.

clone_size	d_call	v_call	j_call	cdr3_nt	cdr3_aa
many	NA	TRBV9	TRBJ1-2	TGTGCCAGCGCGTCGGTGCGCTCCACTAGTGGCTACACCTTC	CASASVRSTSGYTF
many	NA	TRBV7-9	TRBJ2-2	TGTGCCAGCAGCTTAGGGGGCCCCGCCACCGGGGAGCTGTTTTTT	CASSLGGPATGELFF
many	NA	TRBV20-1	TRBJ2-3	TGCAGTGCTAGTCTAGGACTCCTGTCCCTCACAGATACGCAGTATTTT	CSASLGLLSLTDTQYF
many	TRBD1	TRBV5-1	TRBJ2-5	TGCGCCAGCAGCACCACAGGGGCTAAAGAGACCCAGTACTTC	CASSTTGAKETQYF
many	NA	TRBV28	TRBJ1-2	TGTGCCAGCAGTTCCCAATATGGCTACACCTTC	CASSSQYGYTF
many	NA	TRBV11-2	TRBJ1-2	TGTGCCAGCAGCTTAGAACCCCGGGCAGGGTCTAACTATGGCTACACCTTC	CASSLEPRAGSNYGYTF
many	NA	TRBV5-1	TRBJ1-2	TGCGCCAGCAGCTTGGGGCAGACCTATGGCTACACCTTC	CASSLGQTYGYTF
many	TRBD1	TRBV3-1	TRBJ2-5	TGTGCCAGCAGCCCAGGGGGCGTGTCCTCATCGGAGACCCAGTACTTC	CASSPGGVSSSETQYF
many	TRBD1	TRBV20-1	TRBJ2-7	TGCAGTGCTAGGGGCGGACAGGTAAACTACGAGCAGTACTTC	CSARGGQVNYEQYF
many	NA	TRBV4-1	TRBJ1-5	TGCGCCAGCAGCCAGGCAGGGGAAGGCAATCAGCCCCAGCATTTT	CASSQAGEGNQPQHF